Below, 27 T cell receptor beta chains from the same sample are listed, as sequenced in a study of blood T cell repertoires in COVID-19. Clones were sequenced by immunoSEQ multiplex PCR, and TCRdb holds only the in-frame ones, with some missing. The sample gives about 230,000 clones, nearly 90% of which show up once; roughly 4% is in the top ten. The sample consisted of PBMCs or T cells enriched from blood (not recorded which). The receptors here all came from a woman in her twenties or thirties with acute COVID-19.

The CDR3 nucleotides are TGTGCCAGCAGCTTTAGTGGGGGAGGTGAGCAGTTCTTC. It translates to CASSFSGGGEQFF. The chain couples TRBV11-2 to TRBJ2-1; D is possibly TRBD2 (6 bases). The germline V and J ends were trimmed by 3 bases and 9 bases, with 12 bases remaining between them. This CDR3 contains 13 residues. Germline CDR1 SGHAT, CDR2 FQNNGV.

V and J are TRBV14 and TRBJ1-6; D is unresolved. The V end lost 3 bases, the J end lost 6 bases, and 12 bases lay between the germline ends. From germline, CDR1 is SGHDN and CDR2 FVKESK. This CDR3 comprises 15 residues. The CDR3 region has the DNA TGTGCCAGCAGCCAGTCCAGGTTGGCTAATTCACCCCTCCACTTT. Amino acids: CASSQSRLANSPLHF. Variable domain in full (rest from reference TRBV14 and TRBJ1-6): EAGVTQFPSHSVIEKGQTVTLRCDPISGHDNLYWYRRVMGKEIKFLLHFVKESKQDESGMPNNRFLAERTGGTYSTLKVQPAELEDSGVYFCASSQSRLANSPLHFGNGTRLTVT.

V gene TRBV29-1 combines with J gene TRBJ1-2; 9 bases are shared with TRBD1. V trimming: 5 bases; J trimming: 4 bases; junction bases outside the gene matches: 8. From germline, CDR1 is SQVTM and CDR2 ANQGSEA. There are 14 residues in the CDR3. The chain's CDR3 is CSVSETGGIYGYTF. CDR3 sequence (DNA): TGCAGCGTTTCGGAGACAGGGGGAATCTATGGCTACACCTTC.

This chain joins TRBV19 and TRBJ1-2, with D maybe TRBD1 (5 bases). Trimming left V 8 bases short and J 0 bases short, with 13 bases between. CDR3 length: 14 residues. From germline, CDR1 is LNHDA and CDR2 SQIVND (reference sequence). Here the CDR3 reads CASGHSLANYGYTF. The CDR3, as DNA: TGTGCCAGTGGACACTCCCTAGCTAACTATGGCTACACCTTC. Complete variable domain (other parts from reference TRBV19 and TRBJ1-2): DGGITQSPKYLFRKEGQNVTLSCEQNLNHDAMYWYRQDPGQGLRLIYYSQIVNDFQKGDIAEGYSVSREKKESFPLTVTSAQKNPTAFYLCASGHSLANYGYTFGSGTRLTVV.

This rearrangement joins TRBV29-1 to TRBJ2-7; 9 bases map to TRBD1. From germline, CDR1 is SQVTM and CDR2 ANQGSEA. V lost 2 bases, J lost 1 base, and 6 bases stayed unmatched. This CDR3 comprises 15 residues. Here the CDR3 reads CSVEKGTGISYEQYF. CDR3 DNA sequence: TGCAGCGTTGAAAAGGGGACAGGGATTTCCTACGAGCAGTACTTC.

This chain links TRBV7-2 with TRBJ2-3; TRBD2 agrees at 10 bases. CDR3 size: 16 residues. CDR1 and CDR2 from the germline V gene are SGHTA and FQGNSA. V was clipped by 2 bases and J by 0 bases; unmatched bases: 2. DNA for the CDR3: TGTGCCAGCAGCTTACTAGCGGGGGTAAGCACAGATACGCAGTATTTT. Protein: CASSLLAGVSTDTQYF.

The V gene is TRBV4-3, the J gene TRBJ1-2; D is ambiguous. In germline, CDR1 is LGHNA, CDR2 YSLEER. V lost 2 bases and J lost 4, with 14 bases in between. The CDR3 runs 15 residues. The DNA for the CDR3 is TGCGCCAGCAGCCAACTCTCTCCGGGAGGCTATGGCTACACCTTC. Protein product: CASSQLSPGGYGYTF.

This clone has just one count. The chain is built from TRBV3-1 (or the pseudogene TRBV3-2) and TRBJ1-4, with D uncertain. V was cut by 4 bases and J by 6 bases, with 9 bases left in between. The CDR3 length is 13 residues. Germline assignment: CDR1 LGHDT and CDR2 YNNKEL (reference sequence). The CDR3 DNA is TGTGCCAGCAGCCGCGGGTCATATGAAAAACTGTTTTTT. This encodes CASSRGSYEKLFF.

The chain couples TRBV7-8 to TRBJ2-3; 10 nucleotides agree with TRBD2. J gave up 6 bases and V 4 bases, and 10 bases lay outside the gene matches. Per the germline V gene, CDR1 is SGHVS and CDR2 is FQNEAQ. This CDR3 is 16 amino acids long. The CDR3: CASSSGLAGGEDTQYF. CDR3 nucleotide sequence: TGTGCCAGCAGCTCAGGTTTAGCGGGGGGAGAGGATACGCAGTATTTT.

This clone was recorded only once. The chain's CDR3 is CASSDGRDRLYEQYF. CDR3 sequence (DNA): TGTGCCAGCAGTGATGGGCGGGACAGACTCTACGAGCAGTACTTC. The chain has TRBV25-1 and TRBJ2-7; a possible D gene is TRBD1 (7 bases). This CDR3 region has 15 residues. V lost 3 bases and J 3 bases, leaving 15 bases between the germline ends. Germline lookup yields CDR1 MGHDK and CDR2 SYGVNS.

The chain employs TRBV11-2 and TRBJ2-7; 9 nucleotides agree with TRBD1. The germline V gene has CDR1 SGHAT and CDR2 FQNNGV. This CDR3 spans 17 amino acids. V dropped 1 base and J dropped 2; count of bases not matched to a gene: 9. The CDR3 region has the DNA TGTGCCAGCAGCTTAGCGGCCGGGACAGGGCTTCCCTACGAGCAGTACTTC. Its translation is CASSLAAGTGLPYEQYF.

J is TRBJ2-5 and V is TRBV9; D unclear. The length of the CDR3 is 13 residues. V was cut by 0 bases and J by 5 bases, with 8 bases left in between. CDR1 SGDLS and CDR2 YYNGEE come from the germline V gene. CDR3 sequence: CASSVAARETQYF. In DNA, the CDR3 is TGTGCCAGCAGCGTAGCCGCTCGGGAGACCCAGTACTTC.

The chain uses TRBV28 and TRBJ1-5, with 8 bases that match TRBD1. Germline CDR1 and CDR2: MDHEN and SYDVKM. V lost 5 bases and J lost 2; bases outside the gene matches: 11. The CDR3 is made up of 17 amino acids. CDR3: CASSPSRTGRGNQPQHF. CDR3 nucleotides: TGTGCCAGCAGTCCGTCCCGGACAGGGAGAGGCAATCAGCCCCAGCATTTT. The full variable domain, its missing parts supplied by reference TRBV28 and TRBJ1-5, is DVKVTQSSRYLVKRTGEKVFLECVQDMDHENMFWYRQDPGLGLRLIYFSYDVKMKEKGDIPEGYSVSREKKERFSLILESASTNQTSMYLCASSPSRTGRGNQPQHFGDGTRLSIL.

The CDR3 reads CASNGYSGNTIYF. The CDR3 region has the DNA TGTGCCTCGAACGGGTACTCTGGAAACACCATATATTTT. The chain combines TRBV19 with TRBJ1-3; the D is unclear. Between the trimmed V and J ends, which lost 11 bases and 0 bases, there was a span of 11 bases. The germline V gene encodes CDR1 LNHDA and CDR2 SQIVND (reference sequence). CDR3 length equals 13 residues.

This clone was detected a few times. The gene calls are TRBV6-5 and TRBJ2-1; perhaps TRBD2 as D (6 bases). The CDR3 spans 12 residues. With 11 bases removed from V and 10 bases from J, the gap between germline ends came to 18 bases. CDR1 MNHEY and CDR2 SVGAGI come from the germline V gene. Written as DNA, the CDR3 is TGTGCCGGAGCAGGGAGGTTGAGGGAGCAGTTCTTC. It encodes CAGAGRLREQFF.

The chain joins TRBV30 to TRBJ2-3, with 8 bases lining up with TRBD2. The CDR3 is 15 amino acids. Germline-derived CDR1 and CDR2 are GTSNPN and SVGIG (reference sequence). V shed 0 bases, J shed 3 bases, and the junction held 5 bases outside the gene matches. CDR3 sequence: CAWSVIREGTDTQYF. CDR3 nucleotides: TGTGCCTGGAGTGTAATCCGGGAGGGTACAGATACGCAGTATTTT.

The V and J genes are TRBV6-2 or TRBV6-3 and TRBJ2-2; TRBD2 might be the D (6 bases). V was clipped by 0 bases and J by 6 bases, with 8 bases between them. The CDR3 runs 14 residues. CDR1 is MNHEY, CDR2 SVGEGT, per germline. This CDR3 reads CASSYSRGSGELFF. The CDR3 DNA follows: TGTGCCAGCAGTTACTCTCGGGGGTCCGGGGAGCTGTTTTTT.

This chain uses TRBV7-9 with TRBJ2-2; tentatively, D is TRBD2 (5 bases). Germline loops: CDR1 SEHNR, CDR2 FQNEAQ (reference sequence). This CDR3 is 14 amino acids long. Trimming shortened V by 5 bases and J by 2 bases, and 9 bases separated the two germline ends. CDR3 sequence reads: CASSPTSNTGELFF. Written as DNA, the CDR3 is TGTGCCAGCAGCCCTACTAGTAACACCGGGGAGCTGTTTTTT.

The CDR3 bases are TGTGCCAGTAGTATAGGAAAGGAGCGCTATGGCTACACCTTC. Its translation: CASSIGKERYGYTF. The chain uses TRBV19 and TRBJ1-2; D remains unclear. The germline V gene encodes CDR1 LNHDA and CDR2 SQIVND (reference sequence). The CDR3 loop spans 14 amino acids. Trimming left V 1 base short and J 4 bases short, with 10 bases between.

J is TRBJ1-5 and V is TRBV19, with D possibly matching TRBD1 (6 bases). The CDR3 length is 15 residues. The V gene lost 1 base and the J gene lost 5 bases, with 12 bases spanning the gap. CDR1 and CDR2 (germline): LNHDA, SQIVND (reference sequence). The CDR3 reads CASSIGQEVDQPQHF. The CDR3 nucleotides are TGTGCCAGTAGTATAGGACAGGAGGTTGATCAGCCCCAGCATTTT.

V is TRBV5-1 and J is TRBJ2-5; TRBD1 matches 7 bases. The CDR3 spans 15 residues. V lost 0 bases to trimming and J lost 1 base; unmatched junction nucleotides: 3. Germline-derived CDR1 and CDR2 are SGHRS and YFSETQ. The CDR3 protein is CASSLAGTVQETQYF. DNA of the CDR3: TGCGCCAGCAGCTTGGCTGGGACAGTCCAAGAGACCCAGTACTTC.

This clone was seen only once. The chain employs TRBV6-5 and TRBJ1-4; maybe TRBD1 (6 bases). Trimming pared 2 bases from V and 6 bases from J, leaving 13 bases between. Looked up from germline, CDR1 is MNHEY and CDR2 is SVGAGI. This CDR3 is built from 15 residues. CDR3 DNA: TGTGCCAGCAGTTACCAGAACAGGGTTGATGAAAAACTGTTTTTT. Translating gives CASSYQNRVDEKLFF.

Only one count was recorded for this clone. The DNA of the CDR3 is TGTGCCAGCAGGAACCTGAAACAAATTAACTATGGCTACACCTTC. Translated: CASRNLKQINYGYTF. The rearrangement links TRBV3-1 (or the pseudogene TRBV3-2) to TRBJ1-2; unclear D gene. The CDR3 spans 15 residues. V was clipped by 6 bases and J by 1 base, with 15 bases between them. Per germline, CDR1 LGHDT and CDR2 YNNKEL (reference sequence).

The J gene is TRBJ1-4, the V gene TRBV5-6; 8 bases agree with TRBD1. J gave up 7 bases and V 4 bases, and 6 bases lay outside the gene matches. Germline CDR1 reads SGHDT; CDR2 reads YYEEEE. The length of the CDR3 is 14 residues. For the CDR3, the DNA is TGTGCCAGCAGCCGGACAGGGCCTGGTGAAAAACTGTTTTTT. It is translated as CASSRTGPGEKLFF.

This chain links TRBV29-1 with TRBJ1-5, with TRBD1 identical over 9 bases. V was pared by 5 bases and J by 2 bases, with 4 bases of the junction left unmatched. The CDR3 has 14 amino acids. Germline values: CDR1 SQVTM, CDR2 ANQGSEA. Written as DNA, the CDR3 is TGCAGCGTTCTTACAGGGGGCGGCAATCAGCCCCAGCATTTT. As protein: CSVLTGGGNQPQHF.

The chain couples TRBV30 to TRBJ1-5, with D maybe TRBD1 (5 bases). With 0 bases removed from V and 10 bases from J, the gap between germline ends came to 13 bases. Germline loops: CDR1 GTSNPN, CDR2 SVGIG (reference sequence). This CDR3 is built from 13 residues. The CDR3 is CAWSVRGSSPQHF. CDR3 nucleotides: TGTGCCTGGAGTGTGCGGGGGTCGAGCCCCCAGCATTTT.

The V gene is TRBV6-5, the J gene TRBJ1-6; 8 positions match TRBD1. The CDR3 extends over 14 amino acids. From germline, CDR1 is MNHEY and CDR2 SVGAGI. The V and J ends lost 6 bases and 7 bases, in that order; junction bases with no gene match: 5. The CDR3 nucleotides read TGTGCCAGCAGCTTAGGACAGGGCAATTCACCCCTCCACTTT. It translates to CASSLGQGNSPLHF.